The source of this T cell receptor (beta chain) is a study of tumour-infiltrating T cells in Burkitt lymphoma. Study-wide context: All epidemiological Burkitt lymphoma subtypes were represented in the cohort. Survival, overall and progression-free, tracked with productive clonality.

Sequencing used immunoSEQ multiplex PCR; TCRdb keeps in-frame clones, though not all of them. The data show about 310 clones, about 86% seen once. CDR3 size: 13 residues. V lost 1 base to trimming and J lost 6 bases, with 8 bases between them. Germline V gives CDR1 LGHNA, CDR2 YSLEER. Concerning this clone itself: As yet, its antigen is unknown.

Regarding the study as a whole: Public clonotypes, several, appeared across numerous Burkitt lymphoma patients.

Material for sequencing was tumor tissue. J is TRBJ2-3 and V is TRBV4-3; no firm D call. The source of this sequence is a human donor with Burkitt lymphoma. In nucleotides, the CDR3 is TGCGCCAGCAGCCAAGTCCATGAGGATACGCAGTATTTT. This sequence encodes CASSQVHEDTQYF.